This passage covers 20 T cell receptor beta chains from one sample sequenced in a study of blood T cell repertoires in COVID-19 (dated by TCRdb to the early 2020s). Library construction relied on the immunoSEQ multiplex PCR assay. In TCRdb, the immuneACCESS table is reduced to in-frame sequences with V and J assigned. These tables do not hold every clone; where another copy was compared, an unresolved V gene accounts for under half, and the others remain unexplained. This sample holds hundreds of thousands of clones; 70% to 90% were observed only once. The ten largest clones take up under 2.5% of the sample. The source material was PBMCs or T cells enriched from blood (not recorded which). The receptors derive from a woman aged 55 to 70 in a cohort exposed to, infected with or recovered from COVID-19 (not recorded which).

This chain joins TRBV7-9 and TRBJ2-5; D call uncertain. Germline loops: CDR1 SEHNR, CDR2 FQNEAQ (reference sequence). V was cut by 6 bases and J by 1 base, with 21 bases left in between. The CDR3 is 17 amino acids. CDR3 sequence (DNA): TGTGCCAGCAGTCCTGGTAGTCGGTGGAGTGTCCAAGAGACCCAGTACTTC. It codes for CASSPGSRWSVQETQYF.

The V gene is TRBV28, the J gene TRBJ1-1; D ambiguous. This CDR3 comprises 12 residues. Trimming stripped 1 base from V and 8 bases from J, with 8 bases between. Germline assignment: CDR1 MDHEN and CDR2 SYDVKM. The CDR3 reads CASSLFSREAFF. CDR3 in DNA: TGTGCCAGCAGTTTATTTTCCAGGGAAGCTTTCTTT.

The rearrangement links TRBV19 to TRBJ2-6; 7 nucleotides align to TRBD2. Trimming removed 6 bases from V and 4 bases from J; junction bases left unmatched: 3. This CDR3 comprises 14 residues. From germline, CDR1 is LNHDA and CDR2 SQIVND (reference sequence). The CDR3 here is CASRAGSGANVLTF. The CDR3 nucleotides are TGTGCCAGTAGAGCGGGGTCCGGGGCCAACGTCCTGACTTTC.

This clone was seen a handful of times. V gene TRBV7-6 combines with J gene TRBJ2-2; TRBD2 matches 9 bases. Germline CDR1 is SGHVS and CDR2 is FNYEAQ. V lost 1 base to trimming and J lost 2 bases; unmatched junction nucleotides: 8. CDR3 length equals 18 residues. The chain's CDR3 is CASSLVPQLAGNTGELFF. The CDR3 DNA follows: TGTGCCAGCAGCTTAGTACCGCAACTAGCGGGTAACACCGGGGAGCTGTTTTTT.

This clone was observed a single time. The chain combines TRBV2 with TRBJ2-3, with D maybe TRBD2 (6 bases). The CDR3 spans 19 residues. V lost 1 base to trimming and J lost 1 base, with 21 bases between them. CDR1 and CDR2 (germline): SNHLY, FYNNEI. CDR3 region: CASSEVGGGPRWGTDTQYF. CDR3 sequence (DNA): TGTGCCAGCAGTGAAGTGGGGGGAGGCCCTCGCTGGGGCACAGATACGCAGTATTTT.

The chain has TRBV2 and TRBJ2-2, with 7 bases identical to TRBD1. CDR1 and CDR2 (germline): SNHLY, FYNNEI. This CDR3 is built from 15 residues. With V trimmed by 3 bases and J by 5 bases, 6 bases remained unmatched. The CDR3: CASSETGTKTGELFF. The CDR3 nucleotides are TGTGCCAGCAGTGAGACAGGGACAAAAACCGGGGAGCTGTTTTTT.

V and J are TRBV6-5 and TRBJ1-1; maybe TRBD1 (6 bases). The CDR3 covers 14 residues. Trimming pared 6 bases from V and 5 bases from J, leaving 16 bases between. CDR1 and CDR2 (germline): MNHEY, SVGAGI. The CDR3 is CASRLTGPGTEAFF. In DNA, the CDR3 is TGTGCCAGCAGGCTTACAGGGCCGGGGACTGAAGCTTTCTTT.

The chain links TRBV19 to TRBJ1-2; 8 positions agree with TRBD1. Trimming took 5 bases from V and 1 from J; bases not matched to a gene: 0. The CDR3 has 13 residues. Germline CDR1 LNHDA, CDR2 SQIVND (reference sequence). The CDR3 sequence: CASSGQGNYGYTF. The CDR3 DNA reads TGTGCCAGTAGTGGACAGGGTAACTATGGCTACACCTTC.

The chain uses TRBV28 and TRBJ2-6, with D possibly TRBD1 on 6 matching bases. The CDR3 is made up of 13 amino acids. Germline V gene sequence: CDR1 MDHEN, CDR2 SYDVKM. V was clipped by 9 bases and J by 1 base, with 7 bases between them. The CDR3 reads CASQGSGANVLTF. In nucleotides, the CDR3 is TGTGCCAGTCAGGGGTCTGGGGCCAACGTCCTGACTTTC.

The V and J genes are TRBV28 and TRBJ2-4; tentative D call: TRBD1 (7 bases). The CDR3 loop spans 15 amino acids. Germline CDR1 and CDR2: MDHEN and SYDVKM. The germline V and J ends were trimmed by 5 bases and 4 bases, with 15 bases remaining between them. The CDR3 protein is CASSAAGQPKNIQYF. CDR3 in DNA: TGTGCCAGCAGTGCCGCGGGACAGCCTAAAAACATTCAGTACTTC.

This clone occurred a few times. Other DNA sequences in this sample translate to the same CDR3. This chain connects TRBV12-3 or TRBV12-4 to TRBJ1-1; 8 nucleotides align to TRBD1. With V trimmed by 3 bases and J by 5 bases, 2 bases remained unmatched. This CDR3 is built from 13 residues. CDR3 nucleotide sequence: TGTGCCAGCAGTTTGTACAGGGGGACTGAAGCTTTCTTT. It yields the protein CASSLYRGTEAFF.

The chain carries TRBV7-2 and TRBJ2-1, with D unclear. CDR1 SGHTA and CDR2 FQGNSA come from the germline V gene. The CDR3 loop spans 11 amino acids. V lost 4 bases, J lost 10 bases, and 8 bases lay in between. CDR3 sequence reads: CASSSSREQFF. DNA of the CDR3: TGTGCCAGCAGCTCGAGTCGAGAGCAGTTCTTC.

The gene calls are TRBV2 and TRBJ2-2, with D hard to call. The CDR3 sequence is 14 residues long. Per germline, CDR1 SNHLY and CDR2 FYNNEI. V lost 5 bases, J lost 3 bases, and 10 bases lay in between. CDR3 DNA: TGTGCCAGCAGTATTAACCTAGACACCGGGGAGCTGTTTTTT. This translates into CASSINLDTGELFF.

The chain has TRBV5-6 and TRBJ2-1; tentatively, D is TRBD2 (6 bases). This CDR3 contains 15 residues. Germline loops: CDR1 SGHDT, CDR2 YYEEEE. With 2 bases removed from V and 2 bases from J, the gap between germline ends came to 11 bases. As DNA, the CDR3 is TGTGCCAGCAGCTTTCGGGAGAGAACCTACAATGAGCAGTTCTTC. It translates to CASSFRERTYNEQFF.

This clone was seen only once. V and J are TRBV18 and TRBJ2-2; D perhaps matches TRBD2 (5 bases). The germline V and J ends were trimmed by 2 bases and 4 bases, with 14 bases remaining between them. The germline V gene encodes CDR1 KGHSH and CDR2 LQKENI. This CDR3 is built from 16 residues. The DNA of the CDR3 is TGTGCCAGCTCACCATTGAGGGAGCAAAGCACCGGGGAGCTGTTTTTT. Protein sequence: CASSPLREQSTGELFF.

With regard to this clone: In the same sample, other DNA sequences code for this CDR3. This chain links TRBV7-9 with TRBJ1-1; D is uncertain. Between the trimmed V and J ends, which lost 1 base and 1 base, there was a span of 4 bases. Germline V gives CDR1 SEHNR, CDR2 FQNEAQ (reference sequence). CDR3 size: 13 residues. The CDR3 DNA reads TGTGCCAGCAGCTTAGTCGGGAACACTGAAGCTTTCTTT. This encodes CASSLVGNTEAFF.

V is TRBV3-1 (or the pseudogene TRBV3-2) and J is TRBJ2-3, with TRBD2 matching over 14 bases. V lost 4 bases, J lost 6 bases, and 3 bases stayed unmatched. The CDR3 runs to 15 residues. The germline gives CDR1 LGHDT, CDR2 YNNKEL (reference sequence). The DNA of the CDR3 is TGTGCCAGCAGCCCGGGACTAGCGGGAGACGATACGCAGTATTTT. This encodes CASSPGLAGDDTQYF.

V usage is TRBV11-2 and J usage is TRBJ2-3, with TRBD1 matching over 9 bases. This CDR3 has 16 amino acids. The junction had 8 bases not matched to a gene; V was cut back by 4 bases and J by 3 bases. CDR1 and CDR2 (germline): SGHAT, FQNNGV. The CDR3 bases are TGTGCCAGCAGCTACCTGCCGGGACAGGGTACAGATACGCAGTATTTT. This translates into CASSYLPGQGTDTQYF.

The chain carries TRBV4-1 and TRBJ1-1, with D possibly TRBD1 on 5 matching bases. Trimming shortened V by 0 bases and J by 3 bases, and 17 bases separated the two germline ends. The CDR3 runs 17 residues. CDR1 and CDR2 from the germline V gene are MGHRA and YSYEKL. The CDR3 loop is CASSQDTQGKAHTEAFF. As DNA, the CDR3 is TGCGCCAGCAGCCAAGATACCCAGGGTAAGGCCCACACTGAAGCTTTCTTT.

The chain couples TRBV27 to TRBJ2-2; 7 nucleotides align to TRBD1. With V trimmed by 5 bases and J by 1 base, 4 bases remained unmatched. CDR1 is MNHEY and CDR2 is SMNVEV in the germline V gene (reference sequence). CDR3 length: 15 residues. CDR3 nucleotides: TGTGCCAGCAGTCCGGGACAGATGAACACCGGGGAGCTGTTTTTT. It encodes CASSPGQMNTGELFF.